The following is a T cell receptor beta chain sequence with its context. Its antigen is currently unknown. Each sorted subset replicate got 200 ng genomic DNA, tens of thousands of genomes. The table came from immunoSEQ multiplex PCR; TCRdb's copy has only in-frame clones and leaves some out. Of 1.4 million to 1.5 million clones in the sample, roughly 96% were seen once. These data belong to a study of shared clonotypes between healthy human individuals. Findings and caveats of the study: Relative to clonotypes present in all four donors, those not shared had lower generation probabilities.

The CDR3 runs 15 residues. Donors were healthy HIV-negative adults without recently reported acute infections or vaccinations. The donor cohort consisted entirely of Caucasian adults residing in Nashville, Tennessee. The TCR sequence derives from a man aged 30 to 39 in good health. The V gene is TRBV21-1, the J gene TRBJ1-1. TRBV21-1 is a documented pseudogene. Specimen: naive CD4+ T cells sorted from blood. Indicated subset: CD45RA+ positively selected. The CDR3 DNA sequence: TGTGCCAGCAGCAAAGGGGGACGGACGAACACTGAAGCTTTCTTT. It codes for CASSKGGRTNTEAFF.